This T cell receptor (beta chain) is from a study of OX40 agonist ivuxolimab in advanced cancers. Findings of the study overall: With doses of 0.1 to 3.0 mg/kg, CD4+ and CD8+ blood T cells had undergone clonal expansion by week 6. Some patients without response likewise showed low normalized clonal expansion.

Germline V gene data show CDR1 as PRHDT and CDR2 as FYEKMQ (reference sequence). Trimming pared 4 bases from V and 9 bases from J, leaving 16 bases between. The CDR3 loop spans 14 amino acids. Concerning this clone: Its cognate antigen is unknown.

Assay used: immunoSEQ multiplex PCR; TCRdb lists only in-frame clones, some missing. This table has about 33,000 clones, roughly three quarters appearing once. The clonotype comes from an adult with an advanced solid tumor such as melanoma, head and neck, liver or kidney cancer. The material was CD4+ or CD8+ T cells sorted from blood, obtained in a trial of the OX40 agonist ivuxolimab. The chain employs TRBV13 and TRBJ2-1; no clear D gene. The CDR3 here is CASSSPLIRLEQFF. In DNA, the CDR3 is TGTGCCAGCAGCTCCCCCCTAATACGACTTGAGCAGTTCTTC.